A selection of T cell receptor beta chains follows, all from one sample in a study of metastatic and nonmetastatic thyroid tumors. Through MiXCR, TCRdb re-clonotyped the PCR reads. The table shows just under 60,000 clones, with around 16% occurring only once. Sequencing was carried out using blood. Receptors were obtained from a male donor with papillary thyroid cancer or a benign thyroid nodule (not recorded which). Some clones in this sample may be carry-over from other donors' samples. Each CDR3 is given with its conserved first and last residue. The order of the fields is J gene, V gene, clone size, D gene, CDR3 protein, CDR3 DNA. The D gene is left open where the match is weak. Size tells how often a clone was seen (once, few, many) or the class of an expanded clone, and some rows leave it out.

>TRBJ1-5|TRBV12-3/TRBV12-4|many|NA
CASSLVSQGNQPQHF
TGTGCCAGCAGTTTAGTCAGCCAAGGCAATCAGCCCCAGCATTTT
>TRBJ2-7|TRBV6-1|many|TRBD1
CASKGAVPYEQYF
TGTGCCAGCAAGGGGGCAGTTCCCTACGAGCAGTACTTC
>TRBJ2-5|TRBV15|many|TRBD2
CATSRDRGDWETQYF
TGTGCCACCAGCAGAGATCGGGGGGACTGGGAGACCCAGTACTTC
>TRBJ2-7|TRBV28|NA|TRBD2
CASSPGLAGSEQYF
TGTGCCAGCAGTCCCGGACTAGCGGGAAGCGAGCAGTACTTC
>TRBJ1-1|TRBV20-1|NA|NA
CSARRGYLNTEAFF
TGCAGTGCTAGACGGGGGTATCTCAACACTGAAGCTTTCTTT
>TRBJ2-7|TRBV19|NA|TRBD2
CASRGGSYGHYF
TGTGCCAGTAGGGGGGGGAGCTACGGGCATTACTTC
>TRBJ1-1|TRBV28|many|NA
CASSHKVQAFF
TGTGCCAGCAGCCACAAAGTTCAAGCTTTCTTT
>TRBJ1-2|TRBV10-2|NA|NA
CASSYRTSYRYTF
TGCGCCAGCAGCTATCGTACATCCTATCGCTACACCTTC
>TRBJ2-7|TRBV30|many|NA
CAWTRETYEQYF
TGTGCCTGGACTAGAGAAACCTACGAGCAGTACTTC
>TRBJ2-5|TRBV29-1|few|NA
CSVEIVGSRFYQETQYF
TGCAGCGTTGAGATCGTGGGCAGCCGCTTCTACCAAGAGACCCAGTACTTC
>TRBJ1-2|TRBV7-9|many|NA
CASSLGSYGYTF
TGTGCCAGCAGCTTAGGGAGCTATGGCTACACCTTC
>TRBJ1-4|TRBV19|many|NA
CASSEKLFF
TGTGCCAGTTCTGAAAAACTGTTTTTT
>TRBJ2-5|TRBV9|many|NA
CASSVDQAQETQYF
TGTGCCAGCAGCGTAGACCAGGCCCAAGAGACCCAGTACTTC
>TRBJ1-5|TRBV15|many|NA
CATSRQGDSAGGSQHF
TGTGCCACCAGCAGACAGGGAGACTCGGCTGGGGGGTCCCAGCATTTT
>TRBJ1-1|TRBV6-2/TRBV6-3|few|TRBD1
CARSFTVEGASEAFF
TGTGCAAGAAGTTTTACTGTAGAGGGGGCCTCGGAAGCTTTCTTT
>TRBJ1-2|TRBV12-3/TRBV12-4|many|NA
CASSTPGFYGYTF
TGTGCCAGCAGTACCCCAGGGTTCTATGGCTACACCTTC
>TRBJ2-3|TRBV19|many|NA
CASSIDSGVSTDTQYF
TGTGCCAGTAGTATCGACAGTGGGGTCAGCACAGATACGCAGTATTTT
>TRBJ2-1|TRBV9|many|TRBD2
CASSSGTSGNDEQFF
TGTGCCAGCAGCTCAGGGACTAGCGGGAACGATGAGCAGTTCTTC
>TRBJ2-7|TRBV6-1|NA|NA
CTSSDLVDMASYEQYF
TGTACCAGCAGTGATTTGGTGGACATGGCATCCTACGAGCAGTACTTC
>TRBJ1-2|TRBV11-1|many|NA
CASSFSLGAGSLYGYTF
TGTGCCAGCAGCTTCTCCCTCGGGGCAGGGAGTTTGTATGGCTACACCTTC
>TRBJ2-2|TRBV6-1|NA|TRBD1
CASRDRGETRELFF
TGTGCCAGCAGGGACAGGGGAGAGACAAGGGAGCTGTTTTTT
>TRBJ1-2|TRBV10-3|many|TRBD1
CAISQGEGGYTF
TGTGCCATCAGTCAGGGGGAGGGTGGCTACACCTTC
>TRBJ2-3|TRBV29-1|many|TRBD1
CSAGQGAPTDTQYF
TGCAGCGCCGGACAGGGGGCGCCGACAGATACGCAGTATTTT
>TRBJ2-3|TRBV20-1|NA|TRBD1
CSASANPGQGRDTQYF
TGCAGTGCTAGCGCCAATCCGGGACAGGGCCGCGATACGCAGTATTTT
>TRBJ2-7|TRBV18|many|NA
CASSPNSYEQYF
TGTGCCAGCTCACCGAACTCCTACGAGCAGTACTTC
>TRBJ2-1|TRBV6-4|many|TRBD2
CASSDSTSGGHEQFF
TGTGCCAGCAGTGACTCAACTAGCGGGGGCCATGAGCAGTTCTTC
>TRBJ2-3|TRBV28|NA|NA
CASIPPHVSPRDTQYF
TGTGCCAGCATTCCGCCCCACGTGTCTCCAAGGGATACGCAGTATTTT